The 7 T cell receptor beta chains in this list originate from one sample, sequenced in a study of blood T cell repertoires in COVID-19. The protocol was immunoSEQ multiplex PCR, while the TCRdb copy is restricted to in-frame clones and leaves out a portion. The sample lists under 250,000 clones, approximately 82% occurring once. The sequenced sample consisted of peripheral blood. The receptors derive from a man in his forties or fifties with active or convalescent COVID-19.

The V and J genes are TRBV5-1 and TRBJ1-3; no clear D. Germline V gene sequence: CDR1 SGHRS, CDR2 YFSETQ. The CDR3 has 12 residues. The V gene lost 0 bases and the J gene lost 8 bases, with 6 bases spanning the gap. CDR3 protein: CASSLDGDTIYF. As DNA, the CDR3 is TGCGCCAGCAGCTTGGACGGAGACACCATATATTTT.

The CDR3, as DNA: TGTGCCTGGACCCCAAAACAGGGGATGAACACTGAAGCTTTCTTT. Amino acids: CAWTPKQGMNTEAFF. The genes are TRBV30 and TRBJ1-1, with TRBD1 matching over 7 bases. The CDR3 sequence is 15 residues long. With 4 bases clipped from V and 0 bases from J, the junction kept 8 bases outside the gene matches. CDR1 and CDR2 from the germline V gene are GTSNPN and SVGIG (reference sequence).

The CDR3 sequence: CASSSQTALGGELFF. CDR3 nucleotide sequence: TGCGCCAGCAGCTCCCAGACAGCCCTAGGAGGGGAACTGTTTTTT. The chain combines TRBV5-1 with TRBJ1-4; maybe TRBD1 (5 bases). V lost 3 bases to trimming and J lost 12 bases, with 21 bases between them. CDR3 length equals 15 residues. CDR1 and CDR2 (germline): SGHRS, YFSETQ.

The V and J genes are TRBV28 and TRBJ1-2; D is unclear. This CDR3 has 12 residues. The V gene lost 4 bases and the J gene lost 4 bases, with 7 bases spanning the gap. CDR1 and CDR2 (germline): MDHEN, SYDVKM. The CDR3 is CASSSTSYGYTF. CDR3 coding DNA: TGTGCCAGCAGTTCTACCTCCTATGGCTACACCTTC.

The rearrangement joins TRBV9 to TRBJ1-4; 7 bases map to TRBD1. Germline CDR1 is SGDLS and CDR2 is YYNGEE. The CDR3 has 14 amino acids. Losses at the gene ends were 0 bases for V and 8 bases for J; bases not matched to a gene: 4. Here the CDR3 DNA reads TGTGCCAGCAGCGTAGGGGTAGGGGGCGAAAAACTGTTTTTT. Protein product: CASSVGVGGEKLFF. The variable domain in full, with the rest retrieved from reference TRBV9 and TRBJ1-4, is DSGVTQTPKHLITATGQRVTLRCSPRSGDLSVYWYQQSLDQGLQFLIQYYNGEERAKGNILERFSAQQFPDLHSELNLSSLELGDSALYFCASSVGVGGEKLFFGSGTQLSVL.

The chain links TRBV27 to TRBJ2-5; 9 bases are shared with TRBD2. The CDR3 contains 15 residues. J gave up 4 bases and V 8 bases, and 11 bases lay outside the gene matches. The germline gives CDR1 MNHEY, CDR2 SMNVEV (reference sequence). CDR3 region: CASGTREGLGETQYF. CDR3 nucleotide sequence: TGTGCCAGCGGAACGCGGGAGGGCCTGGGAGAGACCCAGTACTTC.

CDR3 DNA: TGTGCCAGCAGCCATGACAGGGGGCCCTACAATGAGCAGTTCTTC. It is translated as CASSHDRGPYNEQFF. The gene calls are TRBV3-1 (or the pseudogene TRBV3-2) and TRBJ2-1; TRBD1 matches at 10 bases. Trimming took 3 bases from V and 2 from J; bases not matched to a gene: 1. This CDR3 contains 15 residues. Per the germline V gene, CDR1 is LGHDT and CDR2 is YNNKEL (reference sequence).